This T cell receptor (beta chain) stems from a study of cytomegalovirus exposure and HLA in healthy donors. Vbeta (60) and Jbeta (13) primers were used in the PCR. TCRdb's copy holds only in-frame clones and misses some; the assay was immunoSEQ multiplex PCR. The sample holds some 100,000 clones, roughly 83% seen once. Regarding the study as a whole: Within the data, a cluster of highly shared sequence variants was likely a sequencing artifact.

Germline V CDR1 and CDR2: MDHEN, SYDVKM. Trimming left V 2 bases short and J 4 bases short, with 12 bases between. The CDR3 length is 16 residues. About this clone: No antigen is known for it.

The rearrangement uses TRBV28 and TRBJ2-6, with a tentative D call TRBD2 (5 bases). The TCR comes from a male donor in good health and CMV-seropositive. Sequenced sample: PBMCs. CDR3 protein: CASSLGRGRGANVLTF. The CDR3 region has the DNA TGTGCCAGCAGTTTAGGACGCGGGCGAGGGGCCAACGTCCTGACTTTC.